This record concerns one T cell receptor beta chain sequence. The antigen is undetermined. Assay: immunoSEQ multiplex PCR; the TCRdb copy retains only in-frame clones and omits some. The sample contains 77,000 or so clones, about 93% of which appear only once. This entry belongs to a study of OX40 agonist ivuxolimab in advanced cancers. Study-wide context: Patients were dosed with the agonistic anti-OX40 (CD134) antibody ivuxolimab. Age averaged around 54 years (range about 20 to 79), and around 78% were male.

The CDR3 spans 17 residues. CDR1 is SGHTA and CDR2 is FQGNSA in the germline V gene. Trimming stripped 5 bases from V and 5 bases from J, with 25 bases between. Overall study results and limits: Partial responders at 0.1-3.0 mg/kg had among the lowest clonal expansion.

The specimen was CD4+ or CD8+ T cells sorted from blood, collected in a trial of the OX40 agonist ivuxolimab. This sequence originates from an adult with an advanced solid tumor such as melanoma, head and neck, liver or kidney cancer. The genes are TRBV7-2 and TRBJ2-7; D is perhaps TRBD1 (7 bases). CDR3 coding DNA: TGTGCCAGCAGCCGCGGAGGGGGCGTCAGGGGGATCAACGAGCAGTACTTC. This sequence encodes CASSRGGGVRGINEQYF.